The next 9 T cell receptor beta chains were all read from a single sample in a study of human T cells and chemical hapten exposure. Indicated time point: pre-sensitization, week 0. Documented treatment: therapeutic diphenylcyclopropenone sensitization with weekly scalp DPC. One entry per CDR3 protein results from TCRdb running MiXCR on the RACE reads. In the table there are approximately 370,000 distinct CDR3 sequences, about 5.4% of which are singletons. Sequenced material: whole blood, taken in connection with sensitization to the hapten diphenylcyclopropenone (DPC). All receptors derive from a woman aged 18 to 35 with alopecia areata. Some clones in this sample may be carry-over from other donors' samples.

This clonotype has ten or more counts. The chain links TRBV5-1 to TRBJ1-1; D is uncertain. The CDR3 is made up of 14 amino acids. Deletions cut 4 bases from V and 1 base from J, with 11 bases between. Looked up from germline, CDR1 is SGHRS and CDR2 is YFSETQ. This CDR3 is CASSPARQNTEAFF. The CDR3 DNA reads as TGCGCCAGCAGCCCCGCGAGGCAGAACACTGAAGCTTTCTTT.

The CDR3 sequence is CASSLDRDRGHGYGYTF. The CDR3 bases are TGCGCCAGCAGCCTCGACCGGGACAGGGGGCACGGCTATGGCTACACCTTC. This chain links TRBV4-3 with TRBJ1-2, with TRBD1 identical over 12 bases. V lost 4 bases to trimming and J lost 4 bases; unmatched junction nucleotides: 10. CDR1 is LGHNA, CDR2 YSLEER, per germline. The length of the CDR3 is 17 residues.

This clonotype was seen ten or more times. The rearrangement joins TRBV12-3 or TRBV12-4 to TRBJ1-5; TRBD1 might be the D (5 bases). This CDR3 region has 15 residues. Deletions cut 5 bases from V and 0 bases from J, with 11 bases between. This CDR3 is CASSPRDLSNQPQHF. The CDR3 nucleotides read TGTGCCAGCAGTCCCCGGGACCTTAGCAATCAGCCCCAGCATTTT.

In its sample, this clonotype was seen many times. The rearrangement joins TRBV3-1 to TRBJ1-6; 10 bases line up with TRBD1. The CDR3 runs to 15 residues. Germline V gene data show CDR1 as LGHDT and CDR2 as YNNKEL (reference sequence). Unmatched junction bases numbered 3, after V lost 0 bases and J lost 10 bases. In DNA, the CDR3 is TGTGCCAGCAGCCAAGATGGGACAGGGGAATCACCCCTCCACTTT. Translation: CASSQDGTGESPLHF.

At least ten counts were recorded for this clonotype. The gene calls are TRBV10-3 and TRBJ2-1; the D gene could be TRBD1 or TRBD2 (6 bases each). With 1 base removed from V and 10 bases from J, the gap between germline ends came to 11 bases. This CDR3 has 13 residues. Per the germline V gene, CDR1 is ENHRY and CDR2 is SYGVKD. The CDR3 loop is CAISELGGREQFF. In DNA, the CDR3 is TGTGCCATCAGTGAGTTGGGGGGCCGGGAGCAGTTCTTC.

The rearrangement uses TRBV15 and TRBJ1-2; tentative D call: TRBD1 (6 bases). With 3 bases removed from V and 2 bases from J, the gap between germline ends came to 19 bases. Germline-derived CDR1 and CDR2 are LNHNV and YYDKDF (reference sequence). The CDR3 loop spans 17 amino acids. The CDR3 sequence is CATSRDETGSLNYGYTF. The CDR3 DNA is TGTGCCACCAGCAGGGACGAGACAGGCTCTTTGAACTATGGCTACACCTTC. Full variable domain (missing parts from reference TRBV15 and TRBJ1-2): DAMVIQNPRYQVTQFGKPVTLSCSQTLNHNVMYWYQQKSSQAPKLLFHYYDKDFNNEADTPDNFQSRRPNTSFCFLDIRSPGLGDTAMYLCATSRDETGSLNYGYTFGSGTRLTVV.

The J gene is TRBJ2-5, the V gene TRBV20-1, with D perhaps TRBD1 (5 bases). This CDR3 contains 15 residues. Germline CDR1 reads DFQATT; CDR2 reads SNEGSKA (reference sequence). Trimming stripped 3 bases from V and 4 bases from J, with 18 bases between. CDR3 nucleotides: TGCAGTGCTAGTGACACCCACAGGTCGAGAGAGACCCAGTACTTC. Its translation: CSASDTHRSRETQYF.

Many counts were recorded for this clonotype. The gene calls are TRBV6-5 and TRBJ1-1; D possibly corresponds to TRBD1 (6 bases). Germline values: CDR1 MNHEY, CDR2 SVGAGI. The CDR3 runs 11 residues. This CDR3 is CATGRFTEAFF. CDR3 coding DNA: TGTGCTACAGGGAGATTCACTGAAGCTTTCTTT.

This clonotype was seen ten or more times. DNA for the CDR3: TGCAGTGCTAGGATCGACAGGGCAACTAACTATGGCTACACCTTC. Protein product: CSARIDRATNYGYTF. The chain uses TRBV20-1 and TRBJ1-2, with 7 bases that match TRBD1. The length of the CDR3 is 15 residues. The germline gives CDR1 DFQATT, CDR2 SNEGSKA (reference sequence). With V trimmed by 3 bases and J by 0 bases, 7 bases remained unmatched.